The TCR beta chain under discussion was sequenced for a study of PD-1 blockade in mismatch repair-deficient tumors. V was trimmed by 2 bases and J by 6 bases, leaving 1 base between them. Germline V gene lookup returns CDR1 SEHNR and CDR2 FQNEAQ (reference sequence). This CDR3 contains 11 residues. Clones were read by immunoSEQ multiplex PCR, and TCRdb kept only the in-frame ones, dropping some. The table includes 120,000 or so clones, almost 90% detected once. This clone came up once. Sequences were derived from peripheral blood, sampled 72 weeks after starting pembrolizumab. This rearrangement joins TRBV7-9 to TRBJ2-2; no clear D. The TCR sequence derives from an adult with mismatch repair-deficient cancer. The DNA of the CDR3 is TGTGCCAGCAGCTTACCCGGGGAGCTGTTTTTT. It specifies CASSLPGELFF. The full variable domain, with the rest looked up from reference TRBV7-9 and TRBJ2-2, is DTGVSQNPRHKITKRGQNVTFRCDPISEHNRLYWYRQTLGQGPEFLTYFQNEAQLEKSRLLSDRFSAERPKGSFSTLEIQRTEQGDSAMYLCASSLPGELFFGEGSRLTVL.